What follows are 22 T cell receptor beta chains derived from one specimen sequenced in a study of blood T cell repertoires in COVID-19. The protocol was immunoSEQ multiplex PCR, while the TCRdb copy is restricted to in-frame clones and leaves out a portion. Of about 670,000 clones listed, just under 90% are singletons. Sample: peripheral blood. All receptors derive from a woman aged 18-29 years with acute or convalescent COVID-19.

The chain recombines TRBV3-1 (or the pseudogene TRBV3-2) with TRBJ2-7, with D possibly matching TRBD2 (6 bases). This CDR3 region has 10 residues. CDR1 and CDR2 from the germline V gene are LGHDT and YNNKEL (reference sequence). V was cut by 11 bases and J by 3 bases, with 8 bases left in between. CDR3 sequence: CARRGYEQYF. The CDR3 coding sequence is TGTGCCCGGAGGGGCTACGAGCAGTACTTC.

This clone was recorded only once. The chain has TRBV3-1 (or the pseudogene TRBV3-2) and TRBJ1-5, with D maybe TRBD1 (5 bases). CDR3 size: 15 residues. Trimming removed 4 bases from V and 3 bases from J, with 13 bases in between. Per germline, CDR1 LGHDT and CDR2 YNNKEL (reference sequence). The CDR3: CASSPSQGPNQPQHF. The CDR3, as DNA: TGTGCCAGCAGCCCCTCCCAGGGCCCCAATCAGCCCCAGCATTTT.

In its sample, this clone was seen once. The CDR3 nucleotides read TGTGCCATTCGGGACATGCTTAACTATGGCTACACCTTC. Its protein is CAIRDMLNYGYTF. The chain links TRBV2 to TRBJ1-2, with D possibly being TRBD1 (6 bases). Looked up from germline, CDR1 is SNHLY and CDR2 is FYNNEI. The CDR3 contains 13 residues. Trimming removed 10 bases from V and 1 base from J, with 13 bases in between.

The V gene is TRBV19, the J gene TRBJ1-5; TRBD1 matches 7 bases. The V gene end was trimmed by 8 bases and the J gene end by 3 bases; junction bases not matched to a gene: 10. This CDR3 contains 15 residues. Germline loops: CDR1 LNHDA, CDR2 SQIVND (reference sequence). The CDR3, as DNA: TGTGCCAGTCGCCCTGGACAGGTCTACAATCAGCCCCAGCATTTT. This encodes CASRPGQVYNQPQHF.

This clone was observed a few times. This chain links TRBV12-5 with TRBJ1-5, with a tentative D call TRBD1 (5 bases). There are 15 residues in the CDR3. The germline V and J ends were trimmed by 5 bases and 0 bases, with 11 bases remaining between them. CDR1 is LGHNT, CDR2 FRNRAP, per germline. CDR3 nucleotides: TGTGCTAGTGGTCACCGGGACTCTAGCAATCAGCCCCAGCATTTT. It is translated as CASGHRDSSNQPQHF.

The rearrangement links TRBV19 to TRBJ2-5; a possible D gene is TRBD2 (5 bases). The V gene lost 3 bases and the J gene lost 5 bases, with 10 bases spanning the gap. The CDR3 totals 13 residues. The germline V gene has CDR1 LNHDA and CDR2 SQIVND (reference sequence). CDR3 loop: CASSIRGLETQYF. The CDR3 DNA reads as TGTGCCAGTAGTATTCGAGGGTTGGAGACCCAGTACTTC.

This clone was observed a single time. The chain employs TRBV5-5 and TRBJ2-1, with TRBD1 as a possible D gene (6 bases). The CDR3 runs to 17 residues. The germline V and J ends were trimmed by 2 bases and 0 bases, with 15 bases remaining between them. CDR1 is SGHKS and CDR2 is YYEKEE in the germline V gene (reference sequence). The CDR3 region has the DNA TGTGCCAGCAGCTTATCAACACAGGGAAGCTCCTACAATGAGCAGTTCTTC. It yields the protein CASSLSTQGSSYNEQFF. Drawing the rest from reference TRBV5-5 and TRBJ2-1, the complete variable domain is DAGVTQSPTHLIKTRGQQVTLRCSPISGHKSVSWYQQVLGQGPQFIFQYYEKEERGRGNFPDRFSARQFPNYSSELNVNALLLGDSALYLCASSLSTQGSSYNEQFFGPGTRLTVL.

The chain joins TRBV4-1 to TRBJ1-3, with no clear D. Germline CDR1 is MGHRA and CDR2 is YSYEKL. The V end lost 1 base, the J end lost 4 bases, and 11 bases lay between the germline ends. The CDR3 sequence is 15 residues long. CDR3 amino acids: CASSQGVGVGNTIYF. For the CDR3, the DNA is TGCGCCAGCAGCCAAGGGGTCGGAGTAGGAAACACCATATATTTT.

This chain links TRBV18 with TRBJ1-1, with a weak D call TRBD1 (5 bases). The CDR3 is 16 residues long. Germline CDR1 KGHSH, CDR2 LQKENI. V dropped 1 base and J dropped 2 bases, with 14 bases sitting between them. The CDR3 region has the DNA TGTGCCAGCTCACCACGCGGGGCGGGAGAAAACACTGAAGCTTTCTTT. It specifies CASSPRGAGENTEAFF.

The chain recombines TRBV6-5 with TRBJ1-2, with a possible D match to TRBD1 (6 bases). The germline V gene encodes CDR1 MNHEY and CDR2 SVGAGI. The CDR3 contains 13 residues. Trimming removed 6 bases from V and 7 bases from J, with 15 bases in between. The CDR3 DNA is TGTGCCAGCAGGGGACCGGGACAATCTGGCTACACCTTC. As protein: CASRGPGQSGYTF.

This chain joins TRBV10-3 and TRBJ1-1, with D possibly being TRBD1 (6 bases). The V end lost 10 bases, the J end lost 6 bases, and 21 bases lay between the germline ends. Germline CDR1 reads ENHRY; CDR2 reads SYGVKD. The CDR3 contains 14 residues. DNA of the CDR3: TGTGCCACCGTACCCCAGGGGATCGAGGCTGAAGCTTTCTTT. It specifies CATVPQGIEAEAFF.

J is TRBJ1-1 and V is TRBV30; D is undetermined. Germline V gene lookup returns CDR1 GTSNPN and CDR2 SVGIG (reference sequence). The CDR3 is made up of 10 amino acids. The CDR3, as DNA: TGTGCTACTATGAACACTGAAGCTTTCTTT. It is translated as CATMNTEAFF.

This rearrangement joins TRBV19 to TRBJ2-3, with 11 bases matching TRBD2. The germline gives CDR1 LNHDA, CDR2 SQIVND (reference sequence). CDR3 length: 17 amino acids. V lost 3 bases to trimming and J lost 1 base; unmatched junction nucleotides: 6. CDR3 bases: TGTGCCAGTAGTATCGAGGGGACTAGCGGACGCACAGATACGCAGTATTTT. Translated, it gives CASSIEGTSGRTDTQYF. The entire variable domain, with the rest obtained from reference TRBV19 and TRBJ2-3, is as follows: DGGITQSPKYLFRKEGQNVTLSCEQNLNHDAMYWYRQDPGQGLRLIYYSQIVNDFQKGDIAEGYSVSREKKESFPLTVTSAQKNPTAFYLCASSIEGTSGRTDTQYFGPGTRLTVL.

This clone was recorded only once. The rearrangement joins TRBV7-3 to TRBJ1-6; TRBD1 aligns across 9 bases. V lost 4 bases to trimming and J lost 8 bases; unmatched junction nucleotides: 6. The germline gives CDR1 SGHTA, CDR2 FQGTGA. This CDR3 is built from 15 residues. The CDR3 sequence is CASSSTGGLDSPLHF. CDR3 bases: TGTGCCAGCAGCTCTACAGGGGGCCTGGATTCACCCCTCCACTTT.

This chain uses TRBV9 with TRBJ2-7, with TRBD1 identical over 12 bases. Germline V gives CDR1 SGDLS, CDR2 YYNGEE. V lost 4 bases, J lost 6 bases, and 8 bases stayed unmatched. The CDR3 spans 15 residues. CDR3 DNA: TGTGCCAGCAGCCCACCGGGACAGGGGGCTCTCGAGCAGTACTTC. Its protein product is CASSPPGQGALEQYF.

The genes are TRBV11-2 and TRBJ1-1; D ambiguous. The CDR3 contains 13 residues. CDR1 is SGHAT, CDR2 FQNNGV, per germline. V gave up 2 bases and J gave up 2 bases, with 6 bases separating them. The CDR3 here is CASSLFSNTEAFF. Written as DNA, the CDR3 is TGTGCCAGCAGCTTATTTAGTAACACTGAAGCTTTCTTT.

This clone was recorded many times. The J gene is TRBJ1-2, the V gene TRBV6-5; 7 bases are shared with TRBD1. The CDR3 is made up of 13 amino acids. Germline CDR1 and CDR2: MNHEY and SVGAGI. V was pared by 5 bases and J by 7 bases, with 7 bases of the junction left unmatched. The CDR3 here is CASSRQGKSGYTF. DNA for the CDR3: TGTGCCAGCAGTAGACAGGGAAAGAGTGGCTACACCTTC.

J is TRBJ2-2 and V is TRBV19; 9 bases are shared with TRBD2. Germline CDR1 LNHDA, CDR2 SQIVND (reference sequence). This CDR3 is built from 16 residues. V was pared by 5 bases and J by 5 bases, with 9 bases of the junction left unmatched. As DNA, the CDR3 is TGTGCCAGTAGTCCCGGACTAGCGCATAGAACCGGGGAGCTGTTTTTT. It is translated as CASSPGLAHRTGELFF.

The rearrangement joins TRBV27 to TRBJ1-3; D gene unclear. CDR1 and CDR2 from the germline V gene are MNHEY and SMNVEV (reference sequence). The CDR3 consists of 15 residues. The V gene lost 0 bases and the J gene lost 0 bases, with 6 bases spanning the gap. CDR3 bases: TGTGCCAGCAGTTTATCGGCAGTCTCTGGAAACACCATATATTTT. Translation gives CASSLSAVSGNTIYF.

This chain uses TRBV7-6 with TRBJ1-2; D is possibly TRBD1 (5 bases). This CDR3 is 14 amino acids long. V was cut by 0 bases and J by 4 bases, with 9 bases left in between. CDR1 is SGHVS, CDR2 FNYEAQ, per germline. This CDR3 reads CASSLADTSYGYTF. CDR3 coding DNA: TGTGCCAGCAGCTTAGCGGACACCTCCTATGGCTACACCTTC. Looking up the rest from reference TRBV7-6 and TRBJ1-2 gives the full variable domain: GAGVSQSPRYKVTKRGQDVALRCDPISGHVSLYWYRQALGQGPEFLTYFNYEAQQDKSGLPNDRFSAERPEGSISTLTIQRTEQRDSAMYRCASSLADTSYGYTFGSGTRLTVV.

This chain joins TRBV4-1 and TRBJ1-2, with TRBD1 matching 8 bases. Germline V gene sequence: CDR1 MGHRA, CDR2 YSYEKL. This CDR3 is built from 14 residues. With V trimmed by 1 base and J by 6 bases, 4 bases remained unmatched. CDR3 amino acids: CASSQAADRDGYTF. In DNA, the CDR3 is TGCGCCAGCAGCCAAGCGGCGGACAGGGATGGCTACACCTTC.

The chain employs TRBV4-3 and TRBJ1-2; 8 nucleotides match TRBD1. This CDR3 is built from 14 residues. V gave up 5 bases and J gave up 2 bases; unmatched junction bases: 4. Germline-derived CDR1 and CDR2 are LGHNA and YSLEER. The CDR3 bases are TGCGCCAGCAGCGGACACAGGGGGAACTATGGCTACACCTTC. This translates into CASSGHRGNYGYTF.